This is a list of T cell receptor beta chains from one sample in a study of control samples from healthy donors and cancer patients. Generated by immunoSEQ multiplex PCR, the TCRdb table keeps only in-frame clones and is missing some. The table records 260,000 or so clones, 82% of them present only once. The sequenced sample consisted of PBMCs. These receptors all come from a woman aged 55-69 years with lung cancer. Each CDR3 is given with its conserved first and last residue. D genes are given only for firm matches. Rows give clone size only sometimes, using once, few, many, or a class for an expanded clone.

J | length | V | D | size | DNA | CDR3
TRBJ2-5 | 12 | TRBV5-1 | NA | NA | TGCGCCAGCAGCTTGCGACAGGAGACCCAGTACTTC | CASSLRQETQYF
TRBJ1-5 | 14 | TRBV5-1 | TRBD1 | NA | TGCGCCAGCAGGCCCGGGACAGAGAATCAGCCCCAGCATTTT | CASRPGTENQPQHF
TRBJ1-3 | 17 | TRBV19 | NA | NA | TGTGCCAGTACCCCCCCGTTAGGTCGGCTCTCTGGAAACACCATATATTTT | CASTPPLGRLSGNTIYF
TRBJ1-4 | 11 | TRBV6-5 | NA | NA | TGTGCCAGCAGTTACCAGGAAAAACTGTTTTTT | CASSYQEKLFF
TRBJ1-5 | 16 | TRBV19 | TRBD1 | NA | TGTGCCAGTAGTATACCCCGACAGGGAGGAGGTCAGCCCCAGCATTTT | CASSIPRQGGGQPQHF
TRBJ1-1 | 15 | TRBV5-1 | NA | NA | TGCGCCAGCAGCTTGGATTCAGTCAGGAACACTGAAGCTTTCTTT | CASSLDSVRNTEAFF
TRBJ2-7 | 12 | TRBV28 | NA | once | TGTGCCAGCAGCGGGACTCTTTACGAGCAGTACTTC | CASSGTLYEQYF
TRBJ1-2 | 13 | TRBV6-1 | NA | NA | TGTGCCAGCAGTGAAGAAGGGGACTATGGCTACACCTTC | CASSEEGDYGYTF
TRBJ1-1 | 13 | TRBV3-1/TRBV3-2 | NA | NA | TGTGCCAGCAGCCCTTTTATCGGGACTGAAGCTTTCTTT | CASSPFIGTEAFF
TRBJ2-3 | 12 | TRBV12-5 | NA | NA | TGTGCTAGTGGTAGGGACACAGATACGCAGTATTTT | CASGRDTDTQYF
TRBJ2-1 | 15 | TRBV5-8 | NA | NA | TGTGCCAGCAGCCCCGTAGGTCAGTCCCTGAGTGAGCAGTTCTTC | CASSPVGQSLSEQFF
TRBJ2-5 | 13 | TRBV29-1 | NA | many | TGCAGCGTTGAAAAAGGGGGAGGAGAGACCCAGTACTTC | CSVEKGGGETQYF
TRBJ1-5 | 14 | TRBV19 | NA | NA | TGTGCCAGTAGTATCGAAGACAACAATCAGCCCCAGCATTTT | CASSIEDNNQPQHF
TRBJ1-4 | 15 | TRBV5-4 | NA | few | TGTGCCAGCAGCTCGGACTGGGGGAGTAATGAAAAACTGTTTTTT | CASSSDWGSNEKLFF
TRBJ1-2 | 13 | TRBV6-2/TRBV6-3 | TRBD1 | NA | TGTGCCAGCAGTTACGGACAGGCTTACGGCTACACCTTC | CASSYGQAYGYTF
TRBJ1-2 | 13 | TRBV10-2 | NA | NA | TGCGCCACCTCTGAAGGGCACAGCTATGGCTACACCTTC | CATSEGHSYGYTF
TRBJ1-3 | 17 | TRBV5-1 | TRBD1 | NA | TGCGCCAGCAGCCTTTCGACAGGGGGGAACTCTGGAAACACCATATATTTT | CASSLSTGGNSGNTIYF
TRBJ2-3 | 19 | TRBV5-1 | NA | NA | TGCGCCAGCAGCCCCGGTCTTGTGCAGGGATACCCCCCCACAGATACGCAGTATTTT | CASSPGLVQGYPPTDTQYF
TRBJ1-2 | 10 | TRBV20-1 | NA | NA | TGCAGTGCTAGTTACAGCGCTGGCACCTTC | CSASYSAGTF
TRBJ2-5 | 17 | TRBV21-1 | NA | NA | TGTGCCAGCAGCAAAGAGGGTAGCGGGGGGTACCAAGAGACCCAGTACTTC | CASSKEGSGGYQETQYF
TRBJ2-1 | 12 | TRBV7-3 | NA | NA | TGTGCCAGCAGGGCGGCCGACAATGAGCAGTTCTTC | CASRAADNEQFF
TRBJ2-5 | 17 | TRBV18 | NA | NA | TGTGCCAGCTCACCACCATCACACCGGGGCCCACAAGAGACCCAGTACTTC | CASSPPSHRGPQETQYF
TRBJ1-4 | 15 | TRBV2 | NA | NA | TGTGCCAGCAGTGTTAGCCAGGGGCAAAATGAAAAACTGTTTTTT | CASSVSQGQNEKLFF
TRBJ1-1 | 14 | TRBV18 | NA | NA | TGTGCCAGCTCTTCAGGGTGGGGGAACACTGAAGCTTTCTTT | CASSSGWGNTEAFF
TRBJ1-2 | 14 | TRBV7-9 | TRBD1 | NA | TGTGCCAGCAGCTTAGGGACAGGGAACTATGGCTACACCTTC | CASSLGTGNYGYTF
TRBJ1-4 | 17 | TRBV7-9 | TRBD1 | NA | TGTGCCAGCAGCCCCCGGGACAGGGGATGGGGGGATGAAAAACTGTTTTTT | CASSPRDRGWGDEKLFF
TRBJ1-4 | 14 | TRBV5-1 | NA | NA | TGCGCCAGCAGGGGGGGACGGGCTAATGAAAAACTGTTTTTT | CASRGGRANEKLFF
TRBJ1-2 | 14 | TRBV5-4 | TRBD1 | NA | TGTGCCAGCAGCTTGGACAGGGGGATTGGTGGCTACACCTTC | CASSLDRGIGGYTF
TRBJ2-3 | 16 | TRBV7-9 | TRBD2 | NA | TGTGCCAGCACCCCCGGGGGGATACTAAGCACAGATACGCAGTATTTT | CASTPGGILSTDTQYF
TRBJ1-2 | 13 | TRBV11-1 | NA | few | TGTGCCAGCAGCTTAGAGTGGGCACGGGGCTACACCTTC | CASSLEWARGYTF
TRBJ1-5 | 13 | TRBV12-3/TRBV12-4 | NA | NA | TGTGCCAGCAGTTTGAACTCAGATCAGCCCCAGCATTTT | CASSLNSDQPQHF
TRBJ2-2 | 15 | TRBV4-1 | NA | NA | TGCGCCAGCAGTTACCGGGACAAAGACACCGGGGAGCTGTTTTTT | CASSYRDKDTGELFF
TRBJ2-1 | 15 | TRBV11-2 | NA | NA | TGTGCCAGCAGCCGCGGGACAAACCACTACAATGAGCAGTTCTTC | CASSRGTNHYNEQFF
TRBJ1-2 | 12 | TRBV15 | NA | NA | TGTGCCACCAGCAGAGATGGCTATGGCTACACCTTC | CATSRDGYGYTF
TRBJ2-5 | 13 | TRBV2 | NA | NA | TGTGCCAGCAGTGGGGCTGGCAGGGAGACCCAGTACTTC | CASSGAGRETQYF
TRBJ1-1 | 15 | TRBV5-1 | TRBD1 | NA | TGCGCCAGCAGCAAGACAGGGCCGGGTTACACTGAAGCTTTCTTT | CASSKTGPGYTEAFF
TRBJ1-2 | 12 | TRBV6-1 | NA | NA | TGTGCCAGCAGTGAGGTTGCTCCGGGCTACACCTTC | CASSEVAPGYTF
TRBJ1-1 | 14 | TRBV12-5 | NA | NA | TGTGCTAGTGGTTCCCCCCAAATAAACACTGAAGCTTTCTTT | CASGSPQINTEAFF
TRBJ2-7 | 14 | TRBV5-1 | TRBD2 | once | TGCGCCAGCAGCTTAGCGGGGGCCTCAGGCGAGCAGTACTTC | CASSLAGASGEQYF
TRBJ1-3 | 16 | TRBV4-1 | NA | NA | TGCGCCAGCAGCCAAGAGGGCTTCGGAGCTGGAAACACCATATATTTT | CASSQEGFGAGNTIYF
TRBJ2-1 | 14 | TRBV2 | NA | few | TGTGCCAGCATCCGGCTCCCCTGGCTAAATGAGCAGTTCTTC | CASIRLPWLNEQFF
TRBJ2-3 | 16 | TRBV19 | NA | NA | TGTGCCAGTAGCCCGCGGGGCTACCCAACGGCGTATACGCAGTATTTT | CASSPRGYPTAYTQYF
TRBJ2-5 | 14 | TRBV5-1 | NA | NA | TGCGCCAGCAGCGGGCGAGGGAGTTTAGAGACCCAGTACTTC | CASSGRGSLETQYF
TRBJ2-7 | 14 | TRBV5-1 | TRBD1 | NA | TGCGCCAGTTACTCCGGGGACAGGGGGGGCGAGCAGTACTTC | CASYSGDRGGEQYF
TRBJ2-2 | 14 | TRBV6-5 | NA | NA | TGTGCCAGCATCAGCGGAGCTAACACCGGGGAGCTGTTTTTT | CASISGANTGELFF
TRBJ2-1 | 15 | TRBV6-2/TRBV6-3 | NA | once | TGTGCCAGCAGTTCGGAAGCGGGTTCCTACAATGAGCAGTTCTTC | CASSSEAGSYNEQFF
TRBJ1-2 | 15 | TRBV6-5 | TRBD1 | few | TGTGCCAGTTTCTTCGCAACGGGACAGGGTACCGGCTACACCTTC | CASFFATGQGTGYTF
TRBJ2-2 | 13 | TRBV19 | NA | NA | TGTGCCAGTAGTATCCTGCTCACCGGGGAGCTGTTTTTT | CASSILLTGELFF
TRBJ2-1 | 11 | TRBV12-3/TRBV12-4 | NA | NA | TGTGCCAGCAGTTTAGTGAATGAGCAGTTCTTC | CASSLVNEQFF
TRBJ1-6 | 13 | TRBV3-1/TRBV3-2 | NA | once | TGTGCCAGCAGTCCCCATATCCTATCACCCCTCCACTTT | CASSPHILSPLHF
TRBJ2-7 | 16 | TRBV3-1/TRBV3-2 | TRBD1 | NA | TGTGCCAGCAGCCCCCTCCAAGGGACAGGGATACACGAGCAGTACTTC | CASSPLQGTGIHEQYF
TRBJ1-2 | 16 | TRBV9 | TRBD1 | NA | TGTGCCAGCAGCGGGGGCCTGAGGGGGCTCGGCTATGGCTACACCTTC | CASSGGLRGLGYGYTF
TRBJ1-1 | 13 | TRBV9 | NA | NA | TGTGCCAGCAGCGCAAACCAAAACACTGAAGCTTTCTTT | CASSANQNTEAFF
TRBJ2-5 | 13 | TRBV12-3/TRBV12-4 | NA | NA | TGTGCCAGCAGTTTAGGCTTACAAGAGACCCAGTACTTC | CASSLGLQETQYF
TRBJ2-1 | 16 | TRBV7-9 | TRBD2 | NA | TGTGCCAGCAGCGCCCAATGGACTAGCGTAAACAATGAGCAGTTCTTC | CASSAQWTSVNNEQFF
TRBJ1-2 | 14 | TRBV6-1 | TRBD1 | NA | TGTGCCAGCAGTGAAGGGGGACAGGTATATGGCTACACCTTC | CASSEGGQVYGYTF
TRBJ2-1 | 15 | TRBV11-3 | TRBD2 | NA | TGTGCCAGCAGCTTAGGTCTAGCGGGGAGCAATGAGCAGTTCTTC | CASSLGLAGSNEQFF
TRBJ1-4 | 16 | TRBV2 | NA | few | TGTGCCAGCACCCCCTGGGGTCAGGGCAGAAATGAAAAACTGTTTTTT | CASTPWGQGRNEKLFF
TRBJ2-2 | 15 | TRBV6-1 | NA | NA | TGTGCCAGCAGTGATGGGCTCGCGAACACCGGGGAGCTGTTTTTT | CASSDGLANTGELFF